A few counts support the clone carrying this T cell receptor beta chain. This specimen comes from a study of blood T cell repertoires in COVID-19. Study at large: T cells, B-cell-depleted T cells, or PBMCs supplied cDNA or gDNA.

The CDR3 consists of 15 residues. CDR1 SGHNT and CDR2 YYREEE come from the germline V gene (reference sequence). Trimming cost V 4 bases and J 7 bases; bases outside gene matches: 10. Assignment of participants to cohorts was predicated upon participant-reported clinical history. Sequencing was performed with immunoSEQ multiplex PCR; in TCRdb, only in-frame clones are kept and a portion is missing. The sample includes 150,000 to 200,000 clones, 70% to 90% of them seen just once. Sequenced input: PBMCs or T cells enriched from blood (not recorded which). This TCR derives from a man in his forties who had recovered from COVID-19. This chain uses TRBV5-4 with TRBJ2-1; 8 bases are shared with TRBD2. The CDR3 sequence is CASSPERGSHNEQFF. The CDR3 DNA sequence: TGTGCCAGCAGCCCGGAGCGGGGGTCTCATAATGAGCAGTTCTTC.